The clone carrying this T cell receptor (beta chain) was observed a few times. A sample-barcoded 5' primer and a J-beta primer mix were used in a second PCR of roughly 7 to 11 cycles. TCRdb fed the 5' RACE reads into MiXCR, producing one record per CDR3 protein. The sample records some 1.7 million distinct CDR3 sequences, roughly 27% being singletons. The source of the sample is a study of blood T cells in healthy people across ages. The sample comprised blood. The TCR originated in a woman in her 30s in good health.

The DNA of the CDR3 is TGCAGCGTCGGAGGACTAGCGGGAGATGAGCAGTTCTTC. It encodes CSVGGLAGDEQFF. V is TRBV29-1 and J is TRBJ2-1; TRBD2 aligns across 13 bases. V lost 6 bases and J lost 8; bases outside the gene matches: 4. Germline V gene sequence: CDR1 SQVTM, CDR2 ANQGSEA. The CDR3 runs to 13 residues.